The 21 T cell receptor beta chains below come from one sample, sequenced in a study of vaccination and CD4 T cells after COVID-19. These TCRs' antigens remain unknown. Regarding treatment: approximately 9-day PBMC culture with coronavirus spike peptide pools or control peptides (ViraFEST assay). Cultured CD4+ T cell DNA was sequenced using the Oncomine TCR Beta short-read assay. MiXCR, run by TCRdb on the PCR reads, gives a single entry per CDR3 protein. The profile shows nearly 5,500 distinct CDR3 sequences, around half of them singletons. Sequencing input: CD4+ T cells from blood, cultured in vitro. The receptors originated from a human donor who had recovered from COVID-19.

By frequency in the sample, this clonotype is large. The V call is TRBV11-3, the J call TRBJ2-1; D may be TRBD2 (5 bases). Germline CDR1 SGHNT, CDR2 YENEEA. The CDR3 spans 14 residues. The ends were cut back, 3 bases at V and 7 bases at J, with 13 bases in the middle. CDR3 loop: CASSFVAYLNEQFF. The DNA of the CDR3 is TGTGCCAGCAGCTTTGTAGCGTACTTAAATGAGCAGTTCTTC.

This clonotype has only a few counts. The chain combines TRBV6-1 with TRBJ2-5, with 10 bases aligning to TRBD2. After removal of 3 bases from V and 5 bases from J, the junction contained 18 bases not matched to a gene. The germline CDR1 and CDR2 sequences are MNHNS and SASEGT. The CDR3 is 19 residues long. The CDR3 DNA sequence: TGTGCCAGCAGTGATAGCGGGAGGTCGGGTGAGATGGGGTTGGAGACCCAGTACTTC. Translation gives CASSDSGRSGEMGLETQYF.

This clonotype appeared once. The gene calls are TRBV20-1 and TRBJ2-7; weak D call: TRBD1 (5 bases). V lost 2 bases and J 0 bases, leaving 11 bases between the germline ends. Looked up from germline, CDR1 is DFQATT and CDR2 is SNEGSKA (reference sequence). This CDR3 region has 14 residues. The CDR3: CSARTGQYSYEQYF. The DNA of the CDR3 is TGCAGTGCTAGAACAGGACAATACTCCTACGAGCAGTACTTC.

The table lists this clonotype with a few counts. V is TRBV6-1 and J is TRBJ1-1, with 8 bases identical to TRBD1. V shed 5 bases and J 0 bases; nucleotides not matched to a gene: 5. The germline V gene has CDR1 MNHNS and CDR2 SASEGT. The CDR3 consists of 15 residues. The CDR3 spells CASSNHRGVNTEAFF. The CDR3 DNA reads TGTGCCAGCAGTAACCACAGGGGGGTGAACACTGAAGCTTTCTTT.

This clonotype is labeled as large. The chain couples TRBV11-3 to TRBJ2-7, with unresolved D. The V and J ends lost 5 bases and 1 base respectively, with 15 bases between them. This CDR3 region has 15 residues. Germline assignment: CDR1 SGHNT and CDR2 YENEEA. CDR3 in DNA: TGTGCCAGCAGCCTCTTCTCTTACCTTTCCTACGAGCAGTACTTC. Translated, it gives CASSLFSYLSYEQYF.

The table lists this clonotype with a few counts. The CDR3 coding sequence is TGCAGTGCTAGAGAACCCGACAGCAATCAGCCCCAGCATTTT. Amino acids: CSAREPDSNQPQHF. The chain has TRBV20-1 and TRBJ1-5; unclear D gene. The CDR3 runs 14 residues. Trimming cost V 0 bases and J 1 base, with 7 bases left between them. Germline V gene sequence: CDR1 DFQATT, CDR2 SNEGSKA (reference sequence).

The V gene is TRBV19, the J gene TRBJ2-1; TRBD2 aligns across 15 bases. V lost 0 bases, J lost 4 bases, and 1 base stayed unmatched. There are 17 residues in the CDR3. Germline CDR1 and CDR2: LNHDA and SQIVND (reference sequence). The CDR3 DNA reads TGTGCCAGTAGTATAGAGGGACTAGCGGGAGGATACAATGAGCAGTTCTTC. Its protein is CASSIEGLAGGYNEQFF.

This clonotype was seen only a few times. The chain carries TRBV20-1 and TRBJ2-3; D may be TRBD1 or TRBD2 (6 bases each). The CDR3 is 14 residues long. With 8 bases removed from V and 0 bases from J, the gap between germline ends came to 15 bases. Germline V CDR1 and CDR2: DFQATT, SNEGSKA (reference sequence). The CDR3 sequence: CSKTTGLSTDTQYF. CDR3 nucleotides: TGCAGTAAAACGACAGGACTAAGCACAGATACGCAGTATTTT.

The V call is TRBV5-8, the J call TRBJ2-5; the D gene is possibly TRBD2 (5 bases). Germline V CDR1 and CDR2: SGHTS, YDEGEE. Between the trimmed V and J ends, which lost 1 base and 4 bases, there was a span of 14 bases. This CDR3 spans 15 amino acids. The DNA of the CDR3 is TGTGCCAGCAGCTTGTTAGGCAGGAGGTCAGAGACCCAGTACTTC. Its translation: CASSLLGRRSETQYF.

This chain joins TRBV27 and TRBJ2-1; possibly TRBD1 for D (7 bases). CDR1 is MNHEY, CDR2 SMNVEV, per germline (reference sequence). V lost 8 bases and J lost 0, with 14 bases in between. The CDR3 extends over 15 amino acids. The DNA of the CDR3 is TGTGCCAGCCGGTGGGGGGACAGCTCCTACAATGAGCAGTTCTTC. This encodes CASRWGDSSYNEQFF.

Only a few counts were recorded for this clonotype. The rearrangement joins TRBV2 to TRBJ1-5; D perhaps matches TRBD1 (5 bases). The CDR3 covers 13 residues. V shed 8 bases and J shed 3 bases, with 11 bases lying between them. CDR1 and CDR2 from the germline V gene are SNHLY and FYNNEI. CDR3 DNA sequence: TGTGCCAGCGGACCAGGGACCAATCAGCCCCAGCATTTT. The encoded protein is CASGPGTNQPQHF.

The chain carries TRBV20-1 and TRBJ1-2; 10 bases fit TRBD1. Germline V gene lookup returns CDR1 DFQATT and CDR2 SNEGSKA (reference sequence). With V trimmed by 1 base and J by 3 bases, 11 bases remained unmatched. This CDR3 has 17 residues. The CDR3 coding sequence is TGCAGTGCTAGAGGCCGGGACAGGGGCACGCCTGACTATGGCTACACCTTC. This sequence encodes CSARGRDRGTPDYGYTF.

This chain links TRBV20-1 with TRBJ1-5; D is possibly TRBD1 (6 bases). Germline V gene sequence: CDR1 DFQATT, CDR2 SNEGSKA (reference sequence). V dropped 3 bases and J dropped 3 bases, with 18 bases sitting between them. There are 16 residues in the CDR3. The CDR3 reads CSARHETGIINQPQHF. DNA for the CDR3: TGCAGTGCTAGGCACGAGACAGGTATAATCAATCAGCCCCAGCATTTT.

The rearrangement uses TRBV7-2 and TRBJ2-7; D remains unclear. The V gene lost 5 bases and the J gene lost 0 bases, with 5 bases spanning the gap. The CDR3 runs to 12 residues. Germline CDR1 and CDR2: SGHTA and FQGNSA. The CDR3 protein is CASSPSSYEQYF. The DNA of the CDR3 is TGTGCCAGCAGCCCTAGCTCCTACGAGCAGTACTTC.

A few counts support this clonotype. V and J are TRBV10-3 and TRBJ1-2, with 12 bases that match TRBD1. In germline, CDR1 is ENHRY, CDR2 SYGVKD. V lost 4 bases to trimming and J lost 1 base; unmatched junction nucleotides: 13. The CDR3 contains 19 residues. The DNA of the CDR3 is TGTGCCATCAGTGTTGGGACAGGGGGCGCAGGGCCCTTTAACTATGGCTACACCTTC. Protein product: CAISVGTGGAGPFNYGYTF.

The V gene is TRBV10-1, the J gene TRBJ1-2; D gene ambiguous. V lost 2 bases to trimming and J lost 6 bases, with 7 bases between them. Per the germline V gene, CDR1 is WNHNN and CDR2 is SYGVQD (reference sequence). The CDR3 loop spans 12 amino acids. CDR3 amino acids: CASSEIADGYTF. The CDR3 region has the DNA TGCGCCAGCAGTGAGATAGCCGATGGCTACACCTTC.

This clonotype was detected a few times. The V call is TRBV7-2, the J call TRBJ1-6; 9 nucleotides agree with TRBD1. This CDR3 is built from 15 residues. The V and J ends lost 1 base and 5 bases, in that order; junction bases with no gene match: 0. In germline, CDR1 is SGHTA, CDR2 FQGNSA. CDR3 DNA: TGTGCCAGCAGCTTAGGGACAGGGGATAATTCACCCCTCCACTTT. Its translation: CASSLGTGDNSPLHF.

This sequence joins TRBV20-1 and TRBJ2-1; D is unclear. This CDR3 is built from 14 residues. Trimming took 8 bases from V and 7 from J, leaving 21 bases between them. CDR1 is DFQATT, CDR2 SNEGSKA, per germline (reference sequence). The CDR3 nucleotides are TGCAGTTCCCCTCATTTGAAGAATTCAAATGAGCAGTTCTTC. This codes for CSSPHLKNSNEQFF.

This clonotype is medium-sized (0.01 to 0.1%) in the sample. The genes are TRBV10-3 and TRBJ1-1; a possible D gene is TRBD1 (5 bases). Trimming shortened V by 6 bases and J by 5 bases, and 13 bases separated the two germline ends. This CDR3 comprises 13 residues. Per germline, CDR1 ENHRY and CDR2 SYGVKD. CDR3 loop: CAIRTTGGTEAFF. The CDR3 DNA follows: TGTGCCATCAGGACGACCGGGGGAACTGAAGCTTTCTTT.

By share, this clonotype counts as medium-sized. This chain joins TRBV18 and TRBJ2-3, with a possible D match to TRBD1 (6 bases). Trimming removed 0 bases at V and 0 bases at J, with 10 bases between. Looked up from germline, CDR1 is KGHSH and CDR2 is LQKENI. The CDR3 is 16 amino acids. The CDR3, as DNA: TGTGCCAGCTCACCACCGAGGACAGTTAGCACAGATACGCAGTATTTT. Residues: CASSPPRTVSTDTQYF.

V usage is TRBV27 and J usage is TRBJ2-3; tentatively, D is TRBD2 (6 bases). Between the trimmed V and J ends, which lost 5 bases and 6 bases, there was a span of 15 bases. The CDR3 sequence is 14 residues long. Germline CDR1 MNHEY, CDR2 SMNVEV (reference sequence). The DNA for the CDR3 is TGTGCCAGCAGTGAGACTAGGGGAAGGGATACGCAGTATTTT. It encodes CASSETRGRDTQYF.